This T cell receptor (beta chain) was sequenced in a study of T-cell reconstitution after alpha-beta-depleted transplantation in children. V lost 0 bases and J lost 4; bases outside the gene matches: 18. The CDR3 sequence is 20 residues long. Germline lookup yields CDR1 SGDLS and CDR2 YYNGEE. There are many counts of this clonotype. During its preparation, the TCRbeta library received unique molecular identifiers. Via MiXCR, TCRdb re-called the PCR reads, giving one row per CDR3 protein. The repertoire has approximately 240,000 distinct CDR3 sequences, 7.5% to 10% of them found once; the top ten carry over 4.5%.

V gene TRBV9 combines with J gene TRBJ2-1; TRBD1 matches at 8 bases. This receptor was taken from a human donor who donated a stem cell graft to a child with SCID. This material consisted of PBMCs from the stem cell graft donor, taken from the stem cell graft. This chain's CDR3 is CASSVGWDRRRPGTYNEQFF. The CDR3 DNA follows: TGTGCCAGCAGCGTAGGTTGGGACAGGCGCAGGCCAGGGACATACAATGAGCAGTTCTTC.